Sequencing of this T cell receptor (beta chain) was carried out in a study of STAT5B mutations in CD4+ large granular lymphocyte leukemia. General observations from the study: Patient CD4-sorted repertoires looked more clonal than healthy CD4+ repertoires, even without putative leukemic clones. 8/27 top patient clones versus 2/35 control clones were TRBV06-family.

The assay was run at survey level. Source study methods: Productive clonotypes were detectable down to 2.59 x 10-5 frequency. TCRdb keeps only in-frame clones here, not all; method: immunoSEQ multiplex PCR. That table is the source of V, J and clone size, and D and trimming were worked out from the DNA. The data contain over 45,000 clones, roughly two thirds of them singletons. Trimming left V 5 bases short and J 4 bases short, with 6 bases between. Germline assignment: CDR1 SQVTM and CDR2 ANQGSEA. CDR3 length: 11 amino acids. Note on this clone: What it binds is not known.

The receptor was isolated from a human donor in good health. This chain uses TRBV29-1 with TRBJ2-1, with D unresolved. Sequencing was performed on CD4+ T cells from blood buffy coats. The CDR3 region is CSVLGYNEQFF. In DNA, the CDR3 is TGCAGCGTTCTAGGGTACAATGAGCAGTTCTTC.